The 6 T cell receptor beta chains below were found in one sample sequenced in a study of PD-1 blockade in classical Hodgkin lymphoma (dated by TCRdb to 2019 to 2021). What this sample's time point label stands for: cycle 1 day 1 (C1D1), immediately before nivolumab initiation. All trial patients had relapsed after autologous stem cell transplantation, with cohorts A, B and C differing in prior brentuximab vedotin exposure. A Miltenyi CD8+ T cell isolation kit was used for magnetic negative selection to purify CD8+ T cells from thawed PBMCs. Library creation used the immunoSEQ multiplex PCR assay. Imported from immuneACCESS, the table was reduced by TCRdb to in-frame sequences with V and J called. These copies leave out some clones; in studies compared against another copy, an unresolved V gene accounts for under half, and the cause of the remainder is not known. Recorded for this sample are about 29,000 clones; just over 85% of them occurred a single time. The ten biggest clones cover around 6.7% of the sample.

The material sequenced was CD8+ T cells from blood, taken at baseline. Source of these receptors: a human donor with classical Hodgkin lymphoma.

This clone was picked up one time. The V call is TRBV19, the J call TRBJ2-1; tentative D call: TRBD2 (6 bases). The V end was cut by 10 bases, the J end by 2 bases, with 18 bases between. The CDR3 sequence is 15 residues long. Germline values: CDR1 LNHDA, CDR2 SQIVND (reference sequence). The CDR3 is CATKPTSRTYNEQFF. The DNA of the CDR3 is TGTGCCACGAAGCCGACTAGTCGGACCTACAATGAGCAGTTCTTC. The complete variable domain, with remaining parts taken from reference TRBV19 and TRBJ2-1, reads DGGITQSPKYLFRKEGQNVTLSCEQNLNHDAMYWYRQDPGQGLRLIYYSQIVNDFQKGDIAEGYSVSREKKESFPLTVTSAQKNPTAFYLCATKPTSRTYNEQFFGPGTRLTVL.

The chain couples TRBV13 to TRBJ2-1; 13 bases are a match to TRBD2. V trimming: 5 bases; J trimming: 12 bases; junction bases outside the gene matches: 7. The CDR3 has 14 amino acids. The germline V gene encodes CDR1 PRHDT and CDR2 FYEKMQ (reference sequence). The DNA for the CDR3 is TGTGCCAGCAGCGCCCCGGGACTAGCGGGACTGCAGTTCTTC. Its protein is CASSAPGLAGLQFF.

This clone was found once. The genes are TRBV11-2 and TRBJ2-7; D is perhaps TRBD2 (6 bases). The V gene lost 1 base and the J gene lost 4 bases, with 14 bases spanning the gap. Germline CDR1 and CDR2: SGHAT and FQNNGV. CDR3 length: 15 residues. The CDR3 nucleotides read TGTGCCAGCAGCTTAGGGTCGGCAGGGACTTACGAGCAGTACTTC. Amino acids: CASSLGSAGTYEQYF.

V and J are TRBV27 and TRBJ2-7; 10 bases agree with TRBD2. The CDR3 sequence is 18 residues long. V was clipped by 4 bases and J by 0 bases; unmatched bases: 12. The germline V gene has CDR1 MNHEY and CDR2 SMNVEV (reference sequence). For the CDR3, the DNA is TGTGCCAGCAGTTCCCTCGATTCCATAGCGGGAGGCTCCTACGAGCAGTACTTC. It yields the protein CASSSLDSIAGGSYEQYF.

The J gene is TRBJ1-5, the V gene TRBV19; D not resolved. Germline lookup yields CDR1 LNHDA and CDR2 SQIVND (reference sequence). Trimming took off 5 bases at V and 0 bases at J, with 8 bases between the two ends. The CDR3 is 14 residues long. The CDR3 nucleotides read TGTGCCAGTAGTCTCCGATATAGCAATCAGCCCCAGCATTTT. Its translation: CASSLRYSNQPQHF.

This clone was counted between two and nine times. The chain has TRBV27 and TRBJ2-3, with 14 bases matching TRBD2. The CDR3 contains 19 residues. Germline loops: CDR1 MNHEY, CDR2 SMNVEV (reference sequence). The ends lost 6 bases at V and 1 base at J; junction bases unmatched: 12. This CDR3 is CASRLMPGLAGAGTDTQYF. CDR3 sequence (DNA): TGTGCCAGCAGACTAATGCCGGGACTAGCGGGAGCTGGCACAGATACGCAGTATTTT.